These T cell receptor beta chains were read from a single sample in a study of molecular identifiers for immune sequencing clone quantification. Via MiXCR, TCRdb re-called the PCR reads, giving one row per CDR3 protein. The repertoire has under 800,000 distinct CDR3 sequences, roughly 23% of them found once; the top ten carry about 0.84%. Specimen: naive CD8+ T cells from blood, with Jurkat cell RNA spiked in. The origin of the receptors is a human donor in good health. Some libraries in this study had Jurkat cell RNA spiked in. The CDR3 runs from the conserved cysteine through the conserved F or W. Fields, in order: V gene, D gene, J gene, clone size, CDR3 DNA, CDR3 protein. D genes are given only for firm matches. Clone size is shown for a subset of rows, as once, few, many or a class of expanded clone.

TRBV19,TRBD2,TRBJ2-5,NA,TGTGCCAGTAGTATAGGGCTAGCGGGGGCCCAAGAGACCCAGTACTTC,CASSIGLAGAQETQYF
TRBV4-2,NA,TRBJ2-2,few,TGTGCCAGCAGCCAAGAGGTTGGGGTGATAAACACCGGGGAGCTGTTTTTT,CASSQEVGVINTGELFF
TRBV25-1,NA,TRBJ2-7,many,TGTGCCAGCAGTGAGATCCTCGAGCAGTACTTC,CASSEILEQYF
TRBV20-1,NA,TRBJ1-4,NA,TGCAGTGCTAGAGCCCAAGCCAGTGAAAAACTGTTTTTT,CSARAQASEKLFF
TRBV5-1,NA,TRBJ1-1,many,TGCGCCAGCAGCTCGTACTCGGCGGGAGGGACTGAAGCTTTCTTT,CASSSYSAGGTEAFF
TRBV27,TRBD1,TRBJ2-7,NA,TGTGCCAGCAGGTACAGGGGCCTAGGCGCCTACGAGCAGTACTTC,CASRYRGLGAYEQYF
TRBV10-2,NA,TRBJ1-1,NA,TGCGCCAGCAGTGAGTCGAGGGGCAGGAACACTGAAGCTTTCTTT,CASSESRGRNTEAFF
TRBV12-5,NA,TRBJ2-3,NA,TGTGCTAGTGGTTTGCCCCACCTCCCAGATACGCAGTATTTT,CASGLPHLPDTQYF
TRBV2,NA,TRBJ2-2,many,TGTGCCAGCAGTGAAGCGGGACGTCGTGAGGCGTACACCGGGGAGCTGTTTTTT,CASSEAGRREAYTGELFF
TRBV20-1,NA,TRBJ2-5,few,TGCAGTGCTAGTCTTCCACATGAAATGGGAGAGACCCAGTACTTC,CSASLPHEMGETQYF
TRBV2,TRBD2,TRBJ2-5,many,TGTGCCAGCGAATTGGGACTAGCGGGGCAAGAGACCCAGTACTTC,CASELGLAGQETQYF
TRBV30,NA,TRBJ2-7,NA,TGTGCCTGGAATCACGGAATCAAGGGGGTTTACGAGCAGTACTTC,CAWNHGIKGVYEQYF
TRBV5-6,NA,TRBJ1-1,many,TGTGCCACCTCATCCGGGGGGTGGACTGAAGCTTTCTTT,CATSSGGWTEAFF
TRBV9,NA,TRBJ1-1,many,TGTGCCAGCAGCGTAGGGCAAGGTGGGGAGGCTTTCTTT,CASSVGQGGEAFF
TRBV4-1,NA,TRBJ2-7,many,TGCGCCAGCAGCCGGGCCAACGAGCAGTACTTC,CASSRANEQYF
TRBV30,TRBD2,TRBJ2-7,many,TGTGCCTGGAGTGTAATTAGCGGGAGAGTGGAGCAGTACTTC,CAWSVISGRVEQYF
TRBV15,NA,TRBJ1-1,few,TGTGCCACCAGTACATATGGGCCAGCAGCTTTCTTT,CATSTYGPAAFF
TRBV27,NA,TRBJ2-7,many,TGTGCCAGTGGACCGGTCTCCTACGAGCAGTACTTC,CASGPVSYEQYF
TRBV7-8,NA,TRBJ2-7,many,TGTGCCAGCAGGGACTCCGGGGCAAGGACCTACGAGCAGTACTTC,CASRDSGARTYEQYF
TRBV25-1,TRBD2,TRBJ2-3,many,TGTGCCAGCAGTGAATATATGACTAGCGATACGCAGTATTTT,CASSEYMTSDTQYF
TRBV18,NA,TRBJ1-4,NA,TGTGCCAGCTCACCACTACAGGGTGGTGAAAAACTGTTTTTT,CASSPLQGGEKLFF
TRBV2,NA,TRBJ2-7,few,TGTGCCAGCAGTGACGTTGGCTACGAGCAGTACTTC,CASSDVGYEQYF
TRBV3-1,NA,TRBJ1-1,NA,TGTGCCAGCAGCCACCTTGAGGGTAGGAGGAACACTGAAGCTTTCTTT,CASSHLEGRRNTEAFF
TRBV28,NA,TRBJ2-7,many,TGTGCCAGCAGACGAGGGTGGCCCCCCTACGAGCAGTACTTC,CASRRGWPPYEQYF
TRBV19,NA,TRBJ2-4,NA,TGTGCCAGTAGTATTTGGGGAGACAAAAACATTCAGTACTTC,CASSIWGDKNIQYF
TRBV24-1,TRBD1,TRBJ1-2,NA,TGTGCCACCAGTGAGACAGGGTCCTATGGCTACACCTTC,CATSETGSYGYTF
TRBV7-3,NA,TRBJ1-1,many,TGTGCCAGCAGCTTAGTGGCAGGGGCGAACACTGAAGCTTTCTTT,CASSLVAGANTEAFF
TRBV28,TRBD1,TRBJ2-5,few,TGTGCCAGCAGTTTACGTAGGGGACAGGGGGTACGGCGAGAGACCCAGTACTTC,CASSLRRGQGVRRETQYF
TRBV7-9,NA,TRBJ2-3,many,TGTGCCAGCAGCTTATGGGACCAGGAGGCCGGGGAGTCCACAGATACGCAGTATTTT,CASSLWDQEAGESTDTQYF
TRBV6-2/TRBV6-3,NA,TRBJ2-5,many,TGTGCCAGCAGTTACATATCGACCCAAGAGACCCAGTACTTC,CASSYISTQETQYF
TRBV24-1,NA,TRBJ2-1,few,TGTGCCACCAGTGATGCAGGGTTCCACAATGAGCAGTTCTTC,CATSDAGFHNEQFF
TRBV11-3,NA,TRBJ2-3,NA,TGTGCCAGCAGCTTCCTCGGACATGGCCCAGATACGCAGTATTTT,CASSFLGHGPDTQYF
TRBV19,NA,TRBJ1-6,many,TGTGCCACCCAAAACCAGGGAAATTCACCCCTCCACTTT,CATQNQGNSPLHF
TRBV9,TRBD1,TRBJ2-7,NA,TGTGCCAGCAGCGTAGTTGGGACAAGGGGGCCCTACGAGCAGTACTTC,CASSVVGTRGPYEQYF
TRBV6-5,TRBD1,TRBJ1-1,few,TGTGCCAGCAGTACCCAGGGGGCGTGGGACACTGAAGCTTTCTTT,CASSTQGAWDTEAFF
TRBV4-1,TRBD1,TRBJ1-1,many,TGCGCCAGCAGCCCGAGACAGGGCGAAGGGAACACTGAAGCTTTCTTT,CASSPRQGEGNTEAFF
TRBV4-3,TRBD2,TRBJ2-1,few,TGCGCCAGCAGCCAAGATCGGGCTAGCGGGAGCCTCAATGAGCAGTTCTTC,CASSQDRASGSLNEQFF
TRBV27,NA,TRBJ2-7,NA,TGTGCCAGCACCCCGCTATCCCCCGGGGGCCCATCCTACGAGCAGTACTTC,CASTPLSPGGPSYEQYF
TRBV5-1,TRBD1,TRBJ2-7,many,TGCGCCAGCAGCTCCGGAGACAGGGGGTATTACTACGAGCAGTACTTC,CASSSGDRGYYYEQYF
TRBV9,NA,TRBJ1-1,many,TGTGCCAGCAGTGTAGAGAGTAACACTGAAGCTTTCTTT,CASSVESNTEAFF
TRBV28,NA,TRBJ2-7,few,TGTGCCAGCTCAGGACAGACCTCCTACGAGCAGTACTTC,CASSGQTSYEQYF
TRBV4-1,NA,TRBJ2-7,few,TGCGCCAGCAGCCAAGTCCTTCGACCGGGACTTAAATACGAGCAGTACTTC,CASSQVLRPGLKYEQYF
TRBV4-3,NA,TRBJ2-3,many,TGCGCCAGCAGCCAAAAAAGGCTCGGTCCCGCTAGCACAGATACGCAGTATTTT,CASSQKRLGPASTDTQYF
TRBV20-1,TRBD2,TRBJ2-1,few,TGCAGTGCTCCCCATGTTTTGAGGACTAGCGGGAGGTGGCAGTTCTTC,CSAPHVLRTSGRWQFF
TRBV7-9,NA,TRBJ2-3,few,TGTGCCAGCAGCTCCAGCCGCACAGATACGCAGTATTTT,CASSSSRTDTQYF
TRBV20-1,NA,TRBJ1-2,NA,TGCAGTGCTACCGGGACCGCGACCCTCGGCTACACCTTC,CSATGTATLGYTF
TRBV19,TRBD1,TRBJ1-4,NA,TGTGCCAGTTACCCTCAGGGGGCAACTAATGAAAAACTGTTTTTT,CASYPQGATNEKLFF
TRBV5-6,NA,TRBJ2-7,NA,TGTGCCAGCAGCTCCGGGGCTAGCTCCTACGAGCAGTACTTC,CASSSGASSYEQYF